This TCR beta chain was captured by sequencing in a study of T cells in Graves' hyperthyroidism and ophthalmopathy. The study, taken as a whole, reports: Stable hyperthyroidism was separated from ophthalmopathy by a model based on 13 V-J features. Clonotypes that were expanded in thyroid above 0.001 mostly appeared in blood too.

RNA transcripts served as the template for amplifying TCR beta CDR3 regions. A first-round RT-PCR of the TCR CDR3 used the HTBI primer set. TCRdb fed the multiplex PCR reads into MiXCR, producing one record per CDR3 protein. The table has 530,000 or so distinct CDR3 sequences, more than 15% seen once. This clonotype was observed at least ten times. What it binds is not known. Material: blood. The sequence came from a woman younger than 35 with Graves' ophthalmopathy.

The CDR3 DNA reads as TGTGCCAGCAGTCCCCCCTCCTGGGGCACAGATACGCAGTATTTT. Protein: CASSPPSWGTDTQYF. This chain uses TRBV12-3 or TRBV12-4 with TRBJ2-3; D uncertain. The V end lost 5 bases, the J end lost 1 base, and 13 bases lay between the germline ends. This CDR3 is built from 15 residues.